This T cell receptor beta chain was identified in a study of TIL therapy for anti-PD-1-resistant metastatic lung cancer. In the study overall: Median patient age was about 55, ranging about 38-80 years. Tumors carried a median about 1.5 non-synonymous mutations per megabase.

This clone was counted a few times. The antigen remains unidentified. The V gene lost 5 bases and the J gene lost 0 bases, with 10 bases spanning the gap. The CDR3 contains 14 residues. The germline V gene has CDR1 LNHDA and CDR2 SQIVND (reference sequence). The time point denotes: pre-treatment sample, taken before nivolumab and TIL therapy. Adults with stage 4 NSCLC were enrolled in a phase I trial. General study points: Treatment-naive, never-smoker and oncogene-addicted patients were overrepresented in this highly selected cohort.

The immunoSEQ assay was v3. TCRdb's copy holds only in-frame clones and misses some; the assay was immunoSEQ multiplex PCR. Of 40,000 to 60,000 clones listed, roughly 85% are singletons. The sample here was blood, taken at baseline. This receptor was obtained from a woman aged 30 to 85 with non-small cell lung cancer. The chain joins TRBV19 to TRBJ1-1; no firm D call. The CDR3 sequence is CASSPPGLNTEAFF. The CDR3 DNA is TGTGCCAGTAGTCCCCCGGGATTGAACACTGAAGCTTTCTTT.